Listed below are T cell receptor beta chains from one sample, sequenced in a study of tumour-infiltrating T cells in Burkitt lymphoma. TCRdb's table, derived via immunoSEQ multiplex PCR, lists solely in-frame clones and lacks some. The data hold about 3,700 clones, with about 19% observed a single time. The sequenced material came from tumor tissue. These receptors all come from a human donor with Burkitt lymphoma. CDR3s include the opening cysteine and the closing phenylalanine or tryptophan. Each record gives: clone size, D gene, V gene, J gene, CDR3 protein, CDR3 DNA. A D gene is named only where the DNA matches it firmly. Clone size, where shown, is once, few, many, or a class for clones that have expanded.

size: few; D: NA; V: TRBV4-3; J: TRBJ1-1; CDR3: CASSQKSLGNTEAFF; DNA: TGCGCCAGCAGCCAAAAGTCCCTGGGGAACACTGAAGCTTTCTTT
size: few; D: NA; V: TRBV6-5; J: TRBJ2-5; CDR3: CASSSGETQYF; DNA: TGTGCCAGCAGTTCAGGGGAGACCCAGTACTTC
size: NA; D: NA; V: TRBV7-2; J: TRBJ2-1; CDR3: CASTPRGGRYNEQFF; DNA: TGTGCCAGCACCCCCCGAGGCGGCCGATACAATGAGCAGTTCTTC
size: NA; D: NA; V: TRBV29-1; J: TRBJ2-1; CDR3: CSVESQGNSYEQFF; DNA: TGCAGCGTTGAAAGCCAGGGGAATAGCTATGAGCAGTTCTTC
size: few; D: NA; V: TRBV4-3; J: TRBJ2-6; CDR3: CASSQDLLSQFGANVLTF; DNA: TGCGCCAGCAGCCAAGATTTATTGTCTCAATTTGGGGCCAACGTCCTGACTTTC
size: few; D: NA; V: TRBV18; J: TRBJ1-5; CDR3: CASSPSPEVKPQHF; DNA: TGTGCCAGCTCACCATCCCCCGAGGTTAAGCCCCAGCATTTT
size: NA; D: NA; V: TRBV4-3; J: TRBJ2-1; CDR3: CASCRRLSSYNEQFF; DNA: TGCGCCAGCTGCAGAAGGCTCTCCTCCTACAATGAGCAGTTCTTC
size: few; D: NA; V: TRBV2; J: TRBJ2-7; CDR3: CASAGAPYEQYF; DNA: TGTGCCAGCGCAGGGGCTCCCTACGAGCAGTACTTC
size: NA; D: NA; V: TRBV30; J: TRBJ1-4; CDR3: CAWNREATNEKLFF; DNA: TGTGCCTGGAACAGGGAAGCAACTAATGAAAAACTGTTTTTT
size: few; D: TRBD2; V: TRBV19; J: TRBJ2-1; CDR3: CASGTSLFNEQFF; DNA: TGTGCCAGTGGGACTAGTCTTTTCAATGAGCAGTTCTTC
size: few; D: NA; V: TRBV14; J: TRBJ2-1; CDR3: CASSQETGMGDNEQFF; DNA: TGTGCCAGCAGCCAAGAAACAGGGATGGGGGACAATGAGCAGTTCTTC
size: few; D: NA; V: TRBV5-6; J: TRBJ2-7; CDR3: CASSLVETPGEQYF; DNA: TGTGCCAGCAGCTTGGTCGAAACCCCGGGCGAGCAGTACTTC
size: few; D: NA; V: TRBV5-6; J: TRBJ1-3; CDR3: CASSLSNSGNTIYF; DNA: TGTGCCAGCAGCTTGTCCAACTCTGGAAACACCATATATTTT
size: few; D: NA; V: TRBV9; J: TRBJ2-1; CDR3: CASSRRAYNEQFF; DNA: TGTGCCAGCAGCCGTAGAGCTTACAATGAGCAGTTCTTC
size: NA; D: NA; V: TRBV5-6; J: TRBJ2-7; CDR3: CASTPPGAYEQYF; DNA: TGTGCCAGCACCCCCCCGGGAGCGTACGAGCAGTACTTC
size: NA; D: NA; V: TRBV5-1; J: TRBJ2-2; CDR3: CASSLPSAGTGELFF; DNA: TGCGCCAGCAGCTTGCCTAGCGCGGGCACCGGGGAGCTGTTTTTT
size: few; D: NA; V: TRBV9; J: TRBJ2-2; CDR3: CASSDRAANTGELFF; DNA: TGTGCCAGCAGCGATCGGGCCGCGAACACCGGGGAGCTGTTTTTT
size: few; D: TRBD2; V: TRBV7-9; J: TRBJ2-1; CDR3: CAIRTSGNEQFF; DNA: TGTGCCATCCGGACTAGCGGAAATGAGCAGTTCTTC
size: NA; D: NA; V: TRBV6-6; J: TRBJ2-5; CDR3: CASSSRGETQYF; DNA: TGTGCCAGCAGTTCACGGGGTGAGACCCAGTACTTC
size: few; D: TRBD2; V: TRBV27; J: TRBJ2-1; CDR3: CASTSGGGLLNEQFF; DNA: TGTGCCAGCACCTCCGGGGGAGGGCTCCTCAATGAGCAGTTCTTC
size: NA; D: NA; V: TRBV29-1; J: TRBJ1-1; CDR3: CSVDRGPLGGAFF; DNA: TGCAGCGTTGATCGAGGTCCCTTGGGGGGGGCTTTCTTT
size: NA; D: NA; V: TRBV28; J: TRBJ1-2; CDR3: CASSLWGEDGIGYTF; DNA: TGTGCCAGCAGTTTATGGGGGGAAGACGGTATTGGCTACACCTTC
size: NA; D: NA; V: TRBV5-5; J: TRBJ2-7; CDR3: CASSLFPGRAYEQYF; DNA: TGTGCCAGCAGCTTGTTCCCGGGTAGGGCCTACGAGCAGTACTTC
size: NA; D: TRBD1; V: TRBV7-2; J: TRBJ2-1; CDR3: CASSVDRAPYNEQFF; DNA: TGTGCCAGCAGCGTGGACAGGGCCCCCTACAATGAGCAGTTCTTC
size: few; D: TRBD1; V: TRBV19; J: TRBJ1-1; CDR3: CASSNTGGRYTEAFF; DNA: TGTGCCAGTAGTAACACAGGGGGCCGATACACTGAAGCTTTCTTT
size: NA; D: NA; V: TRBV7-3; J: TRBJ2-1; CDR3: CASSLGGWGGNEQFF; DNA: TGTGCCAGCAGCTTGGGCGGGTGGGGCGGCAATGAGCAGTTCTTC
size: few; D: NA; V: TRBV9; J: TRBJ2-2; CDR3: CASNPSGNTGELFF; DNA: TGTGCCAGCAACCCTTCGGGGAACACCGGGGAGCTGTTTTTT
size: NA; D: NA; V: TRBV29-1; J: TRBJ2-1; CDR3: CSVDANEQFF; DNA: TGCAGCGTTGATGCCAATGAGCAGTTCTTC
size: few; D: NA; V: TRBV5-1; J: TRBJ2-6; CDR3: CASSSGGNPGANVLTF; DNA: TGCGCCAGCAGCTCGGGCGGAAATCCTGGGGCCAACGTCCTGACTTTC
size: NA; D: NA; V: TRBV2; J: TRBJ1-5; CDR3: CASRFQGNQPQHF; DNA: TGTGCCAGCCGTTTCCAGGGCAATCAGCCCCAGCATTTT
size: NA; D: NA; V: TRBV7-6; J: TRBJ2-1; CDR3: CASSLEEANEQFF; DNA: TGTGCCAGCAGCTTAGAGGAAGCTAACGAGCAGTTCTTC
size: NA; D: NA; V: TRBV2; J: TRBJ2-1; CDR3: CASSVETSSYNEQFF; DNA: TGTGCCAGCAGTGTTGAGACTAGCTCCTACAATGAGCAGTTCTTC
size: NA; D: TRBD1; V: TRBV15; J: TRBJ2-6; CDR3: CATSRDGTAGANVLTF; DNA: TGTGCCACCAGCAGAGACGGGACAGCTGGGGCCAACGTCCTGACTTTC